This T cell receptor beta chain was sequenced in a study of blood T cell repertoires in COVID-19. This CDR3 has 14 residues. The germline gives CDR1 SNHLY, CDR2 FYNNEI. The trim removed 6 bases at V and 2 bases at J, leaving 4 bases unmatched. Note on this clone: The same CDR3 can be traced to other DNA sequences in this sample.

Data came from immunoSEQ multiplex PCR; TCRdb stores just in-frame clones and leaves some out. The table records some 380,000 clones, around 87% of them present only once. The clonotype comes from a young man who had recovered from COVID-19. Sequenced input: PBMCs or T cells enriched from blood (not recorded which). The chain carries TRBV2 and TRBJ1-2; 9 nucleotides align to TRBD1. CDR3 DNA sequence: TGTGCCAGCAGGGGGGGGACAGGGAACTATGGCTACACCTTC. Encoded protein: CASRGGTGNYGYTF.